Sequencing of this T cell receptor (beta chain) was carried out in a study of blood T cell repertoires in COVID-19. Study summary: Spain, Italy and the United States supplied samples that represented acute and convalescent COVID-19.

Assay: immunoSEQ multiplex PCR; the TCRdb copy retains only in-frame clones and omits some. The repertoire holds more than 250,000 clones, with roughly 85% as singletons. CDR3 length: 14 residues. With V trimmed by 8 bases and J by 7 bases, 7 bases remained unmatched. CDR1 is MNHEY, CDR2 SMNVEV, per germline (reference sequence). The chain couples TRBV27 to TRBJ1-4; TRBD1 agrees at 10 bases. This receptor was taken from a man in his fifties or sixties who had recovered from COVID-19. The sequencing input was peripheral blood. The CDR3 DNA reads as TGTGCCAGCGGAGACAGGGGGCCCACTGAAAAACTGTTTTTT. Encoded protein: CASGDRGPTEKLFF.